This T cell receptor beta chain was captured in a study of Graves' ophthalmopathy and Graves' hyperthyroidism. In germline, CDR1 is LNHNV, CDR2 YYDKDF (reference sequence). The CDR3 consists of 14 residues. The sequenced template was RNA, covering the TCR beta CDR3 region. Investigators did first-round RT-PCR with HTBI primers, then second-round multiplex PCR. TCRdb called the multiplex PCR reads again in MiXCR, with one record for every CDR3 protein. Seen here are about 700,000 distinct CDR3 sequences, 40% observed once, and the top ten hold 40% to 55%. Thyroid ultrasound, orbital computed tomography, TRAb, serum thyroxine and clinical symptoms formed the basis of diagnosis. Points on this clonotype: Germline and junction disagree at one end, which may indicate a read error.

This rearrangement joins TRBV15 to TRBJ1-2; D remains unclear. The clonotype was recovered from an adult man with Graves' ophthalmopathy. The specimen was peripheral blood. The CDR3 DNA reads TGTGCCGCCAGCAGTGAACCCCCCTACTATGGCTACACCTTC. This translates into CAASSEPPYYGYTF. The whole variable domain, remainder taken from reference TRBV15 and TRBJ1-2, is DAMVIQNPRYQVTQFGKPVTLSCSQTLNHNVMYWYQQKSSQAPKLLFHYYDKDFNNEADTPDNFQSRRPNTSFCFLDIRSPGLGDTAMYLCAASSEPPYYGYTFGSGTRLTVV.